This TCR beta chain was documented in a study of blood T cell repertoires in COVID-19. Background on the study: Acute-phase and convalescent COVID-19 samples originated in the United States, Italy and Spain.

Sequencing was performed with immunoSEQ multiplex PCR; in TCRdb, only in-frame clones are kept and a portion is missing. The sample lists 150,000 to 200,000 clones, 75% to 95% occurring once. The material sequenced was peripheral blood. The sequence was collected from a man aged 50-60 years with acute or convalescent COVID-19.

The CDR3 sequence is CASSPYSWSPGNTIYF. CDR3 DNA: TGCGCCAGCAGCCCCTACTCGTGGAGCCCTGGAAACACCATATATTTT. V gene TRBV4-3 combines with J gene TRBJ1-3; D call uncertain. Trimming shortened V by 4 bases and J by 2 bases, and 15 bases separated the two germline ends. The germline gives CDR1 LGHNA, CDR2 YSLEER. This CDR3 is 16 amino acids long.